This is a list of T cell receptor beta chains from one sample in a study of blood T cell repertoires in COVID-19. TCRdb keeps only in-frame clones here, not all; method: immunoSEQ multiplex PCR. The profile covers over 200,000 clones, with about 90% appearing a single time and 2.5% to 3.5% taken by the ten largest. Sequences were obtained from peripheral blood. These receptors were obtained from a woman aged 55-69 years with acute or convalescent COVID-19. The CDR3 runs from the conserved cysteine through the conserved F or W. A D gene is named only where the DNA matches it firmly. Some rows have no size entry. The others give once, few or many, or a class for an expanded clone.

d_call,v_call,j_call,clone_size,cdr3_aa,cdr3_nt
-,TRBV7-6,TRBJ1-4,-,CASSYQEKLFF,TGTGCCAGCAGCTATCAGGAAAAACTGTTTTTT
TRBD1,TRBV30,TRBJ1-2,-,CAGGTGIAYGYTF,TGTGCCGGAGGGACAGGGATCGCCTATGGCTACACCTTC
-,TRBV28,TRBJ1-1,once,CASSPGAETGNTEAFF,TGTGCCAGCAGCCCAGGGGCGGAGACAGGGAACACTGAAGCTTTCTTT
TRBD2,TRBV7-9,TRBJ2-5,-,CASSLERLAHGETQYF,TGTGCCAGCAGCTTAGAACGACTAGCTCACGGGGAGACCCAGTACTTC
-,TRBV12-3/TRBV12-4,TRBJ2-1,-,CASSPDQVNEQFF,TGTGCCAGCAGTCCAGACCAGGTCAATGAGCAGTTCTTC
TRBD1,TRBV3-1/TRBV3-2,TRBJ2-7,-,CASRRGQGHEQYF,TGTGCCAGCAGGCGGGGACAGGGGCACGAGCAGTACTTC
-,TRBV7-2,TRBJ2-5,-,CASSLGPVETQYF,TGTGCCAGCAGCTTGGGGCCAGTCGAGACCCAGTACTTC
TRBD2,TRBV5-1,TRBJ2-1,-,CASSSSSGASYNEQFF,TGCGCCAGCAGCAGTTCTAGCGGGGCCTCCTACAATGAGCAGTTCTTC
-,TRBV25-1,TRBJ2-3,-,CASSEAGFTDTQYF,TGTGCCAGCAGTGAGGCCGGGTTTACAGATACGCAGTATTTT
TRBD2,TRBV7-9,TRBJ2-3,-,CASSSTGGSGRSTDTQYF,TGTGCCAGCAGCTCCACGGGGGGGAGCGGGAGGAGCACAGATACGCAGTATTTT
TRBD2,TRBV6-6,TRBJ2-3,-,CASSRLTSGNTDTQYF,TGTGCCAGCAGCAGACTGACTAGCGGGAACACAGATACGCAGTATTTT
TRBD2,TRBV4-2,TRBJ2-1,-,CASSQEGPHGGGFSEQFF,TGTGCCAGCAGCCAAGAGGGTCCACACGGCGGGGGATTTAGTGAGCAGTTCTTC
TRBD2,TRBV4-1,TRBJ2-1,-,CASSQAGGYNEQFF,TGCGCCAGCAGCCAGGCGGGGGGATACAATGAGCAGTTCTTC
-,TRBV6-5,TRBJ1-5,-,CASSYSNDRPGQPQHF,TGTGCCAGCAGTTACTCAAACGACAGGCCGGGGCAGCCCCAGCATTTT
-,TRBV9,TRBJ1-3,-,CASSVQYSGNTIYF,TGTGCCAGCAGCGTTCAGTACTCTGGAAACACCATATATTTT
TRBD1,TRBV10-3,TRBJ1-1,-,CAISGQGGVQAFF,TGTGCCATCAGTGGACAGGGTGGGGTCCAAGCTTTCTTT
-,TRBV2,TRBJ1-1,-,CASSGLQYFSGTEAFF,TGTGCCAGCAGTGGCTTACAGTATTTTAGTGGGACTGAAGCTTTCTTT
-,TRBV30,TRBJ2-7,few,CAWSRDSPSYEQYF,TGTGCCTGGAGTAGGGACTCACCCTCCTACGAGCAGTACTTC
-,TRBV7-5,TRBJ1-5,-,CARRNQGNQPQHF,TGTGCCAGAAGGAATCAGGGGAATCAGCCCCAGCATTTT
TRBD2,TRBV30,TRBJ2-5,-,CAWGFSGGETQYF,TGTGCCTGGGGCTTCTCGGGAGGAGAGACCCAGTACTTC
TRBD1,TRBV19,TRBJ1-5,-,CASRTGGSSNQPQHF,TGTGCCAGTAGGACAGGGGGGAGTAGCAATCAGCCCCAGCATTTT
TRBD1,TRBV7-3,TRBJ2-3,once,CASSLMPSYGTASTDTQYF,TGTGCCAGCAGCTTAATGCCCTCCTACGGGACAGCTAGCACAGATACGCAGTATTTT
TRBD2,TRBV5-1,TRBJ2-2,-,CASSLDQRGAGELFF,TGCGCCAGCAGCTTGGATCAACGGGGGGCCGGGGAGCTGTTTTTT
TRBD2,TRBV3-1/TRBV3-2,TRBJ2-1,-,CASSQGTTNEQFF,TGTGCCAGCAGCCAGGGGACTACCAATGAGCAGTTCTTC
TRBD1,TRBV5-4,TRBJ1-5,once,CASSRQGGNQPQHF,TGTGCCAGCAGTCGACAGGGGGGGAATCAGCCCCAGCATTTT
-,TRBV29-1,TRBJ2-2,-,CSVSGRANTGELFF,TGCAGCGTCAGCGGTCGGGCGAACACCGGGGAGCTGTTTTTT
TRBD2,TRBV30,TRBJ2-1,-,CAWHPTSGGIGGEQFF,TGTGCCTGGCATCCTACTAGCGGGGGCATCGGAGGTGAGCAGTTCTTC
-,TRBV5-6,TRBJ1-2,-,CASSSPGYVYGYTF,TGTGCCAGCAGTTCGCCAGGATACGTCTATGGCTACACCTTC
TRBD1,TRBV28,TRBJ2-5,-,CASSLGGTGKRGHQETQYF,TGTGCCAGCAGTTTGGGAGGGACAGGGAAACGGGGGCACCAAGAGACCCAGTACTTC
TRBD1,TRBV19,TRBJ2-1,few,CASSPPGQTYNEQFF,TGTGCCAGTAGTCCGCCGGGACAGACCTACAATGAGCAGTTCTTC
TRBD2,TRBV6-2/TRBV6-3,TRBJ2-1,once,CASSYSGGRADNEQFF,TGTGCCAGCAGTTACTCGGGGGGGAGGGCCGACAATGAGCAGTTCTTC
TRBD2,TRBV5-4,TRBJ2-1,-,CASSSPSGAFSYNEQFF,TGTGCCAGCAGCTCGCCTAGCGGGGCCTTCTCCTACAATGAGCAGTTCTTC
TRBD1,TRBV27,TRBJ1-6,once,CASSAGTGVSSPLHF,TGTGCCAGCAGTGCAGGGACAGGGGTTTCCTCACCCCTCCACTTT
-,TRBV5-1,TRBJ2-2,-,CASSGLHDTGELFF,TGCGCCAGCAGCGGTTTACACGACACCGGGGAGCTGTTTTTT
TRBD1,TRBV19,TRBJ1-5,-,CASTPTGAAQPQHF,TGTGCCAGTACCCCGACAGGGGCGGCTCAGCCCCAGCATTTT
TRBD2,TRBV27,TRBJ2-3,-,CASSLWLAGPTDTQYF,TGTGCCAGCAGTTTGTGGCTAGCGGGACCCACAGATACGCAGTATTTT
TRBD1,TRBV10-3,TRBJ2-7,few,CAISHGQVPYEQYF,TGTGCCATCAGTCATGGACAGGTCCCCTACGAGCAGTACTTC
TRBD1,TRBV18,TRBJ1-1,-,CASSPDRATHEAFF,TGTGCCAGCTCACCGGACAGGGCGACACATGAAGCTTTCTTT
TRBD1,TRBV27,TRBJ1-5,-,CASSLIPQGGQPQHF,TGTGCCAGCAGCCTTATCCCTCAGGGGGGTCAGCCCCAGCATTTT
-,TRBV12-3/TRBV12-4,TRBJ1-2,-,CASKWGAGYGYTF,TGTGCCAGCAAATGGGGAGCAGGCTATGGCTACACCTTC
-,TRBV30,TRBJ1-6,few,CAWSVQGGSPLHF,TGTGCCTGGAGTGTCCAAGGGGGTTCACCCCTCCACTTT
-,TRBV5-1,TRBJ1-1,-,CASRTGTRNTEAFF,TGCGCCAGCAGGACCGGGACAAGGAACACTGAAGCTTTCTTT
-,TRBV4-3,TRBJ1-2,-,CASSQDTGPLNGYTF,TGCGCCAGCAGCCAAGATACAGGGCCCCTTAACGGCTACACCTTC
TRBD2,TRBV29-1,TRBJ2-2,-,CSGVGTSSGELFF,TGCAGCGGCGTCGGGACTAGCAGCGGGGAGCTGTTTTTT
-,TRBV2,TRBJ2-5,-,CACQASARTQYF,TGTGCCTGCCAGGCATCCGCGAGGACCCAGTACTTC
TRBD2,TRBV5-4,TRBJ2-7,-,CASSLAERGASYEQYF,TGTGCCAGCAGCTTGGCCGAGCGGGGGGCCTCCTACGAGCAGTACTTC
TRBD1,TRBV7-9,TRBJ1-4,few,CASSLDRGQGGTTNEKLFF,TGTGCCAGCAGCTTAGATCGTGGACAGGGAGGAACAACTAATGAAAAACTGTTTTTT
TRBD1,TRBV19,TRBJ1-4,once,CASTRTGGGSEKLFF,TGTGCCAGTACCAGGACAGGGGGAGGGAGTGAAAAACTGTTTTTT
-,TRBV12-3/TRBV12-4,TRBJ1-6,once,CASSLGRGSPLHF,TGTGCCAGCAGTTTGGGCAGGGGTTCACCCCTCCACTTT
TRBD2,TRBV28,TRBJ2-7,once,CASSSGLAGGTEQYF,TGTGCCAGCAGTTCGGGACTAGCGGGAGGAACCGAGCAGTACTTC
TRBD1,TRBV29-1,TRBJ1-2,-,CSVGTGGNYGYTF,TGCAGCGTTGGGACAGGGGGAAACTATGGCTACACCTTC
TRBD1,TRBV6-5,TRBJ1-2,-,CASTPSAGGYGYTF,TGTGCCAGCACCCCTAGCGCAGGGGGCTATGGCTACACCTTC
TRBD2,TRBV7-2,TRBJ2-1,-,CASSPRVSSGLNEQFF,TGTGCCAGCAGCCCCAGGGTGTCTAGCGGGCTGAATGAGCAGTTCTTC
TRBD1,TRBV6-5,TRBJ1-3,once,CASSQQGAGNTIYF,TGTGCCAGCAGCCAACAGGGGGCTGGAAACACCATATATTTT
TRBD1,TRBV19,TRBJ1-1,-,CASRGQGRTEAFF,TGTGCCAGTAGGGGACAGGGAAGGACTGAAGCTTTCTTT
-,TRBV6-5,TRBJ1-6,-,CASSQEGPYNSPLHF,TGTGCCAGCAGTCAGGAGGGACCCTATAATTCACCCCTCCACTTT
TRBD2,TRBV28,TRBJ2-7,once,CASSSIVAGEYF,TGTGCCAGCAGTTCGATCGTAGCGGGAGAGTACTTC